This T cell receptor (beta chain) was profiled in a study of blood T cell repertoires in COVID-19. Whole-study context: Samples came from the United States, Italy and Spain, spanning acute and convalescent COVID-19. Nucleic acid was either cDNA or gDNA, and it came from T cells, B-cell-depleted T cells, or PBMCs.

CDR1 is SGHAT and CDR2 is FQNNGV in the germline V gene. The J segment lost 5 bases and the V segment lost 1 base, leaving 11 bases of the junction unmatched. The CDR3 totals 17 residues. In the source study's methods: Cell counts per sample came from amplifying reference gene primers. Generated by immunoSEQ multiplex PCR, the TCRdb table keeps only in-frame clones and is missing some. The V and J calls and the clone size are those of that table, but D and trimming were determined from the DNA. The data contain 150,000 or so clones, around four fifths of them singletons. This TCR was recovered from a human donor in a cohort sampled during active COVID-19. The sample was peripheral blood. The chain carries TRBV11-2 and TRBJ2-7; 10 positions agree with TRBD2. The CDR3 here is CASSLGLAGVPPNEQYF. The CDR3 DNA sequence: TGTGCCAGCAGCTTAGGGCTAGCGGGAGTCCCCCCCAACGAGCAGTACTTC.